The next 21 T cell receptor beta chains were all read from a single sample in a study of shared clonotypes between healthy human individuals. Here immunoSEQ multiplex PCR was the method, and the copy in TCRdb shows in-frame clones only, minus some. The sample lists a few hundred thousand clones, 60% to 80% seen once, with approximately 12% in the top ten. Sequencing used PBMCs. These receptors all stem from a woman aged 40 to 50 in good health. Some clones in this sample may be carry-over from other donors' samples.

This clone was counted between two and nine times. A much larger clone lies a single base off, so this may be a read error. This chain links TRBV5-1 with TRBJ2-1; 8 nucleotides line up with TRBD2. Trimming took 4 bases from V and 8 from J; bases not matched to a gene: 5. Germline V gene sequence: CDR1 SGHRS, CDR2 YFSETQ. There are 13 residues in the CDR3. The CDR3: CASSPGLGYEQFF. The DNA for the CDR3 is TGCGCCAGCAGCCCGGGACTAGGCTATGAGCAGTTCTTC.

The chain employs TRBV29-1 and TRBJ1-1; 7 bases agree with TRBD1. Germline values: CDR1 SQVTM, CDR2 ANQGSEA. J gave up 5 bases and V 4 bases, and 4 bases lay outside the gene matches. This CDR3 spans 12 amino acids. CDR3 region: CSVAQGGTEAFF. CDR3 bases: TGCAGCGTTGCCCAGGGGGGGACTGAAGCTTTCTTT. The complete variable domain, with remaining parts taken from reference TRBV29-1 and TRBJ1-1, reads SAVISQKPSRDICQRGTSLTIQCQVDSQVTMMFWYRQQPGQSLTLIATANQGSEATYESGFVIDKFPISRPNLTFSTLTVSNMSPEDSSIYLCSVAQGGTEAFFGQGTRLTVV.

V gene TRBV9 combines with J gene TRBJ2-7, with 7 bases matching TRBD2. Per the germline V gene, CDR1 is SGDLS and CDR2 is YYNGEE. V gave up 2 bases and J gave up 3 bases; unmatched junction bases: 8. This CDR3 spans 15 amino acids. The CDR3 loop reads CASSVSSGYLYEQYF. CDR3 coding DNA: TGTGCCAGCAGCGTGAGTAGCGGGTACCTCTACGAGCAGTACTTC.

The table lists this clone with a count of one. A much bigger clone sits one base away, suggesting this may be a read error. The same CDR3 can be traced to other DNA sequences in this sample. The rearrangement uses TRBV6-5 and TRBJ1-6; the D is unclear. Germline V gives CDR1 MNHEY, CDR2 SVGAGI. The CDR3 consists of 13 residues. DNA of the CDR3: TGTGCCAGCAGTTACGGAGCGAATTCGCCCCTCCACTTT. Residues: CASSYGANSPLHF.

This rearrangement joins TRBV5-4 to TRBJ2-3; the D gene could be TRBD1 or TRBD2 (5 bases each). The CDR3 is 15 residues long. The germline CDR1 and CDR2 sequences are SGHNT and YYREEE (reference sequence). V was trimmed by 0 bases and J by 2 bases, leaving 10 bases between them. The CDR3 DNA reads TGTGCCAGCAGCTTGGGGGACCCTTTCACAGATACGCAGTATTTT. Protein sequence: CASSLGDPFTDTQYF.

This chain connects TRBV10-3 to TRBJ2-2; 14 bases are a match to TRBD2. V was pared by 11 bases and J by 5 bases, with 4 bases of the junction left unmatched. Germline assignment: CDR1 ENHRY and CDR2 SYGVKD. The CDR3 loop spans 14 amino acids. CDR3 protein: CAARTSGRTGELFF. CDR3 DNA: TGTGCCGCACGGACTAGCGGGAGGACCGGGGAGCTGTTTTTT.

The rearrangement links TRBV5-6 to TRBJ2-7; no clear D. Germline V gene data show CDR1 as SGHDT and CDR2 as YYEEEE. V was clipped by 3 bases and J by 6 bases, with 13 bases between them. CDR3 length: 13 residues. In DNA form, the CDR3 reads TGTGCCAGCAGCTCCGTGATAGCAGGCGAGCAGTACTTC. Protein product: CASSSVIAGEQYF.

The V call is TRBV12-5, the J call TRBJ1-3; TRBD1 might be the D (6 bases). CDR1 LGHNT and CDR2 FRNRAP come from the germline V gene. The CDR3 consists of 14 residues. V lost 3 bases and J lost 3, with 9 bases in between. The CDR3 DNA follows: TGTGCTAGTGGTTTTGGGGGACATGGAAACACCATATATTTT. Its translation: CASGFGGHGNTIYF.

The chain joins TRBV19 to TRBJ2-7; the D is unclear. V dropped 3 bases and J dropped 6 bases, with 15 bases sitting between them. This CDR3 spans 14 amino acids. Germline CDR1 LNHDA, CDR2 SQIVND (reference sequence). The chain's CDR3 is CASSIALGRGEQYF. The CDR3 DNA follows: TGTGCCAGTAGTATTGCCTTAGGGCGAGGCGAGCAGTACTTC.

The V call is TRBV6-4, the J call TRBJ2-3; unclear D gene. In germline, CDR1 is MRHNA, CDR2 SNTAGT. The V and J ends lost 0 bases and 1 base respectively, with 11 bases between them. The CDR3 has 16 amino acids. This CDR3 is CASSDSGWNGTDTQYF. The CDR3 bases are TGTGCCAGCAGTGACTCAGGATGGAATGGCACAGATACGCAGTATTTT.

This clone was seen many times. Distinct nucleotide sequences in the sample also encode this CDR3. This chain connects TRBV27 to TRBJ2-1, with 9 bases lining up with TRBD2. This CDR3 has 14 residues. Germline V CDR1 and CDR2: MNHEY, SMNVEV (reference sequence). V lost 9 bases and J lost 0; bases outside the gene matches: 3. The CDR3 coding sequence is TGTGCCAGTAGTAGCGGGAGCTCCTACAATGAGCAGTTCTTC. The encoded protein is CASSSGSSYNEQFF.

The CDR3 loop is CASSYQTSSGSYEQYF. The CDR3 bases are TGTGCCAGCAGTTACCAAACGTCTAGCGGGAGTTACGAGCAGTACTTC. The rearrangement links TRBV6-5 to TRBJ2-7, with 10 bases lining up with TRBD2. After removal of 2 bases from V and 4 bases from J, the junction contained 8 bases not matched to a gene. CDR3 length: 16 amino acids. Per the germline V gene, CDR1 is MNHEY and CDR2 is SVGAGI.

J is TRBJ2-1 and V is TRBV5-4; no reliable D call. Trimming cost V 4 bases and J 5 bases, with 10 bases left between them. CDR3 length: 13 amino acids. Germline values: CDR1 SGHNT, CDR2 YYREEE (reference sequence). The CDR3 reads CASSTRPNNEQFF. The CDR3, as DNA: TGTGCCAGCAGCACGCGACCTAACAATGAGCAGTTCTTC.

On this clone itself: Given a far larger clone just one base away, this is likely a sequencing read error. This CDR3 is also generated by other DNA sequences in the sample. The chain has TRBV27 and TRBJ2-1; possible D gene TRBD2, 5 bases. CDR1 and CDR2 (germline): MNHEY, SMNVEV (reference sequence). This CDR3 has 15 residues. CDR3 in DNA: TGTGCTAGCAAATATGGACTCGAAGTTTACAATGAGCAGTTCTTC. Protein: CASKYGLEVYNEQFF.

CDR3 DNA: TGTGCCAGCAGTGAAGCCAGGGTAAGCGAGCAGTACTTC. This sequence encodes CASSEARVSEQYF. V gene TRBV6-1 combines with J gene TRBJ2-5; D perhaps matches TRBD1 (5 bases). With the DNA end fitting TRBJ2-7 better, the J assignment may be wrong. CDR1 is MNHNS and CDR2 is SASEGT in the germline V gene. The CDR3 has 13 residues.

V gene TRBV5-1 combines with J gene TRBJ2-7, with 11 bases aligning to TRBD2. CDR1 SGHRS and CDR2 YFSETQ come from the germline V gene. J was trimmed by 2 bases and V by 3 bases; bases with no gene match: 7. This CDR3 is built from 16 residues. CDR3 in amino acids: CASSWLAGGAPYEQYF. The CDR3 bases are TGCGCCAGCAGCTGGTTAGCGGGAGGGGCCCCCTACGAGCAGTACTTC. The whole variable domain, remainder taken from reference TRBV5-1 and TRBJ2-7, is KAGVTQTPRYLIKTRGQQVTLSCSPISGHRSVSWYQQTPGQGLQFLFEYFSETQRNKGNFPGRFSGRQFSNSRSEMNVSTLELGDSALYLCASSWLAGGAPYEQYFGPGTRLTVT.

The V call is TRBV6-1, the J call TRBJ2-7, with TRBD2 as a possible D gene (6 bases). Trimming cost V 1 base and J 9 bases, with 19 bases left between them. Germline V CDR1 and CDR2: MNHNS, SASEGT. CDR3 length: 15 amino acids. The DNA of the CDR3 is TGTGCCAGCAGTGAAGATGGGCGGGATGGGGATCGGCAGTACTTC. Translation gives CASSEDGRDGDRQYF.

The rearrangement uses TRBV15 and TRBJ2-5, with 11 bases aligning to TRBD2. The end of the DNA is better explained by TRBJ2-7, so the J call may be wrong. There are 17 residues in the CDR3. From germline, CDR1 is LNHNV and CDR2 YYDKDF (reference sequence). CDR3 sequence reads: CATSRGGTSGPLAEQYF. In DNA form, the CDR3 reads TGTGCCACCAGCAGGGGAGGGACTAGCGGCCCCCTAGCCGAGCAGTACTTC.

The rearrangement joins TRBV6-1 to TRBJ2-5; D unclear. The J call may be incorrect, as the DNA end agrees better with TRBJ2-7. CDR1 is MNHNS and CDR2 is SASEGT in the germline V gene. CDR3 size: 14 residues. CDR3 loop: CASSESNALDEQYF. In DNA, the CDR3 is TGTGCCAGCAGTGAAAGCAACGCCCTCGACGAGCAGTACTTC.

On this clone: The sample carries other DNA sequences with the same CDR3. CDR3 DNA sequence: TGTGCCTGGAGTGTACGGAGTAATCAGCCCCAGCATTTT. Protein: CAWSVRSNQPQHF. The chain carries TRBV30 and TRBJ1-5; D gene uncertain. The CDR3 length is 13 residues. The V end was cut by 0 bases, the J end by 4 bases, with 7 bases between. From germline, CDR1 is GTSNPN and CDR2 SVGIG (reference sequence).

There are a few counts of this clone. J is TRBJ1-2 and V is TRBV18; possibly TRBD1 for D (6 bases). This CDR3 has 13 amino acids. The V and J ends lost 3 bases and 1 base respectively, with 6 bases between them. Per the germline V gene, CDR1 is KGHSH and CDR2 is LQKENI. In DNA form, the CDR3 reads TGTGCCAGCTCACCGGACAGTAACTATGGCTACACCTTC. Translated, it gives CASSPDSNYGYTF.